A single sample is the source of the 16 T cell receptor beta chains below, sequenced in a study of cytomegalovirus exposure and HLA in healthy donors (dated by TCRdb to the late 2010s). Library prep was done by the immunoSEQ multiplex PCR assay. The multiplex PCR relied on a mix of 60 forward primers for TCR Vbeta segments and 13 reverse primers for TCR Jbeta segments. This immuneACCESS table, as held by TCRdb, lists in-frame sequences with V and J called but not all clones. Of the missing ones, under half trace to an unresolved V gene in checked studies; the others have no known cause. This sample lists around 190,000 clones; 79% were detected once. The biggest ten clones account for 4.4% of the sample. The sequencing input was PBMCs. The receptor source for this set is a woman under 40 in good health and CMV-seropositive.

This sequence joins TRBV11-2 and TRBJ1-1, with 12 bases aligning to TRBD1. This CDR3 spans 18 amino acids. Germline-derived CDR1 and CDR2 are SGHAT and FQNNGV. J was trimmed by 2 bases and V by 3 bases; bases with no gene match: 10. CDR3 in DNA: TGTGCCAGCAGCTTGGGGGACTGGGGGACAGGGGGCAACACTGAAGCTTTCTTT. This sequence encodes CASSLGDWGTGGNTEAFF.

V is TRBV18 and J is TRBJ1-2, with D possibly TRBD1 on 5 matching bases. V dropped 1 base and J dropped 3 bases, with 9 bases sitting between them. The CDR3 is made up of 14 amino acids. CDR1 and CDR2 (germline): KGHSH, LQKENI. CDR3 coding DNA: TGTGCCAGCTCACCACGGGGCAGGGACTATGGCTACACCTTC. Protein: CASSPRGRDYGYTF.

Many counts were recorded for this clone. This chain uses TRBV4-1 with TRBJ2-1; 12 bases agree with TRBD2. The CDR3 is 16 residues long. Germline CDR1 MGHRA, CDR2 YSYEKL. The V gene end was trimmed by 1 base and the J gene end by 8 bases; junction bases not matched to a gene: 6. In DNA form, the CDR3 reads TGCGCCAGCAGCCAAGTTGCTAGCGGGGGGGCAGATGAGCAGTTCTTC. The encoded protein is CASSQVASGGADEQFF.

The chain employs TRBV5-6 and TRBJ2-7, with a tentative D call TRBD2 (5 bases). The CDR3 runs to 14 residues. Trimming stripped 0 bases from V and 5 bases from J, with 12 bases between. The germline gives CDR1 SGHDT, CDR2 YYEEEE. DNA of the CDR3: TGTGCCAGCAGCTTGGCCATGTCGGAGGACGAGCAGTACTTC. Translation gives CASSLAMSEDEQYF.

The CDR3 DNA follows: TGTGCCAGCAGCTTAATGGCGGCAAGGGGTTACGAGCAGTACTTC. Residues: CASSLMAARGYEQYF. The rearrangement links TRBV7-2 to TRBJ2-7; D possibly corresponds to TRBD1 (5 bases). With 2 bases removed from V and 4 bases from J, the gap between germline ends came to 15 bases. Germline assignment: CDR1 SGHTA and CDR2 FQGNSA. The CDR3 is 15 amino acids.

This chain connects TRBV29-1 to TRBJ2-3, with 11 bases fitting TRBD1. The junction had 9 bases not matched to a gene; V was cut back by 5 bases and J by 8 bases. The V gene's germline CDR1 is SQVTM and CDR2 ANQGSEA. The length of the CDR3 is 14 residues. CDR3 sequence reads: CSVTGTGGMGTQYF. DNA for the CDR3: TGCAGCGTTACCGGGACAGGGGGAATGGGTACGCAGTATTTT.

The V and J genes are TRBV11-2 and TRBJ1-1; perhaps TRBD1 as D (5 bases). The CDR3 consists of 13 residues. Germline assignment: CDR1 SGHAT and CDR2 FQNNGV. V lost 11 bases to trimming and J lost 4 bases, with 17 bases between them. This CDR3 reads CAGGEAPTTEAFF. The CDR3 coding sequence is TGTGCCGGAGGGGAGGCGCCGACCACTGAAGCTTTCTTT.

The CDR3: CASSELSRNTGELFF. The DNA for the CDR3 is TGTGCCAGCAGCGAGCTCTCAAGGAACACCGGGGAGCTGTTTTTT. This chain joins TRBV6-1 and TRBJ2-2; no clear D. The CDR3 runs to 15 residues. Germline V gene sequence: CDR1 MNHNS, CDR2 SASEGT. With 6 bases removed from V and 1 base from J, the gap between germline ends came to 12 bases.

The chain links TRBV13 to TRBJ1-1; D not resolved. CDR1 is PRHDT and CDR2 is FYEKMQ in the germline V gene (reference sequence). The length of the CDR3 is 13 residues. Trimming stripped 2 bases from V and 1 base from J, with 5 bases between. This CDR3 reads CASSLWANTEAFF. CDR3 in DNA: TGTGCCAGCAGCTTATGGGCGAACACTGAAGCTTTCTTT.

The chain links TRBV5-5 to TRBJ1-2; 7 bases are a match to TRBD1. The V segment lost 4 bases and the J segment 3 bases; nucleotides outside the gene matches: 12. The CDR3 spans 16 residues. Germline CDR1 and CDR2: SGHKS and YYEKEE (reference sequence). The CDR3 protein is CASSVPGQEGYYGYTF. CDR3 in DNA: TGTGCCAGCAGCGTACCAGGACAGGAGGGGTACTATGGCTACACCTTC.

By its share, this clone is medium-sized. The chain recombines TRBV19 with TRBJ1-1; D is unresolved. The ends were cut back, 0 bases at V and 1 base at J, with 9 bases in the middle. The CDR3 runs to 15 residues. Germline loops: CDR1 LNHDA, CDR2 SQIVND (reference sequence). CDR3 nucleotide sequence: TGTGCCAGTAGTATAGATGAGGGCAGGAACACTGAAGCTTTCTTT. Translation: CASSIDEGRNTEAFF.

J is TRBJ2-3 and V is TRBV6-6, with D possibly being TRBD1 (6 bases). This CDR3 has 16 amino acids. The V end was cut by 2 bases, the J end by 3 bases, with 15 bases between. Germline-derived CDR1 and CDR2 are MNHNY and SVGAGI (reference sequence). The CDR3 DNA follows: TGTGCCAGCAGTTACCCCCAGGGGCACTTGACAGATACGCAGTATTTT. It yields the protein CASSYPQGHLTDTQYF.

This clone has more than one count but fewer than ten. The chain employs TRBV6-5 and TRBJ2-7, with TRBD2 identical over 9 bases. This CDR3 has 15 amino acids. CDR1 and CDR2 (germline): MNHEY, SVGAGI. V shed 0 bases and J 3 bases; nucleotides not matched to a gene: 3. The CDR3 DNA follows: TGTGCCAGCAGTTACTCGGCGGGAGGGATCTACGAGCAGTACTTC. Its protein product is CASSYSAGGIYEQYF.

V usage is TRBV27 and J usage is TRBJ2-5; 12 nucleotides agree with TRBD1. Trimming at V came to 4 bases and at J to 5 bases, leaving 5 bases not matched to a gene. CDR1 is MNHEY, CDR2 SMNVEV, per germline (reference sequence). The CDR3 spans 15 residues. The DNA for the CDR3 is TGTGCCAGCAGTTCTGGGACAGGGGGCAAGGAGACCCAGTACTTC. It is translated as CASSSGTGGKETQYF.

V and J are TRBV7-9 and TRBJ2-7; 7 bases align to TRBD1. Losses at the gene ends were 2 bases for V and 3 bases for J; bases not matched to a gene: 4. CDR1 SEHNR and CDR2 FQNEAQ come from the germline V gene (reference sequence). The CDR3 has 14 amino acids. The CDR3 DNA follows: TGTGCCAGCAGCTTACTCGACAGGGACTACGAGCAGTACTTC. Encoded protein: CASSLLDRDYEQYF.

The chain uses TRBV7-2 and TRBJ2-3; 12 nucleotides line up with TRBD2. CDR3 size: 14 residues. Trimming took 9 bases from V and 6 from J; bases not matched to a gene: 7. Germline V gene lookup returns CDR1 SGHTA and CDR2 FQGNSA. CDR3 sequence reads: CASKLAGGWDTQYF. The CDR3 bases are TGTGCCAGTAAACTAGCGGGGGGTTGGGATACGCAGTATTTT.